The rows below give T cell receptor beta chains drawn from one sample of a study of T cells in Graves' hyperthyroidism and ophthalmopathy. TCRdb reprocessed the multiplex PCR reads with MiXCR, giving one entry per CDR3 protein. Of more than 350,000 distinct CDR3 sequences listed, 14% are singletons. The material sequenced was blood. The receptors come from a woman in her thirties with Graves' ophthalmopathy. Both conserved end residues are part of each CDR3. Fields, in order: D gene, V gene, J gene, clone size, CDR3 DNA, CDR3 protein. D genes are given only for firm matches. The size field is filled for only some rows; it gives once, few, many or a size class.

>.|TRBV11-3|TRBJ1-1|many
TGTGCCAGCAGCCAGATCCCAGACAGACGGGCTTTCTTT
CASSQIPDRRAFF
>TRBD1|TRBV29-1|TRBJ1-1|few
TGCAGCGCCCAGGGGGCAGGGACGGACACTGAAGCTTTCTTT
CSAQGAGTDTEAFF
>.|TRBV30|TRBJ2-2|many
TGTGCCTGGAGTCAGGCACGGAGGGGCGGGGAGCTGTTTTTT
CAWSQARRGGELFF
>.|TRBV7-8|TRBJ2-7|many
TGTGCCAGCAGCGAGGGGGACTACGAGCAGTACTTC
CASSEGDYEQYF
>.|TRBV4-1|TRBJ2-3|few
TGCGCCAGCAGCCAAGATGGAACCTCACCTACGCAGTATTTT
CASSQDGTSPTQYF
>TRBD2|TRBV6-1|TRBJ2-5|many
TGTGCCAGCAGTGTGGCTTGGGGCGGGGGGATACAAGAGACCCAGTACTTC
CASSVAWGGGIQETQYF
>.|TRBV20-1|TRBJ1-2|many
TGCAGTGCTAGGGCTACAGGCGACTATGGCTACACCTTC
CSARATGDYGYTF
>.|TRBV2|TRBJ2-7|many
TGTGCCAGCAGGGGCCGGGCCTCAGGCGACGAGCAGTACTTC
CASRGRASGDEQYF
>TRBD1|TRBV12-3/TRBV12-4|TRBJ2-7|.
TGTGCCAGCAGTTTAGGACAGGGTCGGAGTACCTACGAGCAGTACTTC
CASSLGQGRSTYEQYF
>TRBD2|TRBV6-6|TRBJ2-3|many
TGTGCCAGCAGTTACTCCCGACTAGCGGGGGCCTCTAGCACAGATACGCAGTATTTT
CASSYSRLAGASSTDTQYF